The 7 T cell receptor beta chains below were found in one sample sequenced in a study of blood T cell repertoires in COVID-19. Clones were read by immunoSEQ multiplex PCR, and TCRdb kept only the in-frame ones, dropping some. The table includes 150,000 to 200,000 clones, approximately 81% detected once. Sequencing was performed on peripheral blood. Receptors were obtained from a man aged 18 to 35 with active or convalescent COVID-19.

The rearrangement uses TRBV11-2 and TRBJ2-5; 7 nucleotides match TRBD1. Germline V CDR1 and CDR2: SGHAT, FQNNGV. The CDR3 is 15 amino acids. Unmatched junction bases numbered 6, after V lost 3 bases and J lost 2 bases. CDR3 nucleotides: TGTGCCAGCAGCTTGAGGGGACAGTCACAAGAGACCCAGTACTTC. This gives the protein CASSLRGQSQETQYF.

This clone was recorded once. V usage is TRBV5-1 and J usage is TRBJ1-4; 9 bases fit TRBD1. The CDR3 is made up of 17 amino acids. CDR1 SGHRS and CDR2 YFSETQ come from the germline V gene. The ends lost 4 bases at V and 1 base at J; junction bases unmatched: 8. The DNA of the CDR3 is TGCGCCAGCAGCACCGGACAGGGGAGGGGAACTAATGAAAAACTGTTTTTT. Translation gives CASSTGQGRGTNEKLFF.

The CDR3 DNA is TGTGCCAGTAAATTAGGGGCGGGAGATTCGTACATTCAGTACTTC. Protein product: CASKLGAGDSYIQYF. The chain is built from TRBV19 and TRBJ2-4; 7 positions match TRBD2. CDR3 length: 15 residues. Germline V gene sequence: CDR1 LNHDA, CDR2 SQIVND (reference sequence). Losses at the gene ends were 7 bases for V and 8 bases for J; bases not matched to a gene: 14. The full variable domain, completed using reference TRBV19 and TRBJ2-4, is DGGITQSPKYLFRKEGQNVTLSCEQNLNHDAMYWYRQDPGQGLRLIYYSQIVNDFQKGDIAEGYSVSREKKESFPLTVTSAQKNPTAFYLCASKLGAGDSYIQYFGAGTRLSVL.

The rearrangement links TRBV28 to TRBJ1-2; 8 bases line up with TRBD1. CDR1 and CDR2 from the germline V gene are MDHEN and SYDVKM. CDR3 size: 15 residues. Unmatched junction bases numbered 8, after V lost 3 bases and J lost 5 bases. The DNA of the CDR3 is TGTGCCAGCAGTTTCACAGGGGGGGCACTGTATGGCTACACCTTC. Translation: CASSFTGGALYGYTF.

The CDR3 protein is CASGGNDNSPLHF. The DNA for the CDR3 is TGTGCCAGCGGGGGGAATGATAATTCACCCCTCCACTTT. The chain uses TRBV6-5 and TRBJ1-6, with a tentative D call TRBD1 (5 bases). The CDR3 extends over 13 amino acids. Per the germline V gene, CDR1 is MNHEY and CDR2 is SVGAGI. V lost 8 bases and J 5 bases, leaving 10 bases between the germline ends.

This rearrangement joins TRBV29-1 to TRBJ1-2; 11 bases match TRBD1. This CDR3 contains 13 residues. The junction had 5 bases not matched to a gene; V was cut back by 3 bases and J by 8 bases. Looked up from germline, CDR1 is SQVTM and CDR2 is ANQGSEA. CDR3 region: CSVEDRGLRGYTF. Here the CDR3 DNA reads TGCAGCGTTGAGGACAGGGGGCTACGGGGCTACACCTTC.

The J gene is TRBJ2-5, the V gene TRBV30; TRBD1 matches 10 bases. With V trimmed by 5 bases and J by 1 base, 7 bases remained unmatched. The CDR3 runs to 15 residues. The germline V gene encodes CDR1 GTSNPN and CDR2 SVGIG (reference sequence). The CDR3 loop reads CAWGIRQGAQETQYF. Here the CDR3 DNA reads TGTGCCTGGGGAATTAGACAGGGGGCCCAAGAGACCCAGTACTTC.